This TCR beta chain was observed in a study of siplizumab effects on memory and regulatory T cells. As concerns this clone: Its antigen remains unknown.

Clones were read by immunoSEQ multiplex PCR, and TCRdb kept only the in-frame ones, dropping some. The sample includes 85,000 to 130,000 clones, roughly 94% of them seen just once. Study-wide findings and caveats: Proliferating Tregs' suppressive function in siplizumab cultures went unconfirmed.

Unmatched junction bases numbered 9, after V lost 4 bases and J lost 3 bases. This CDR3 comprises 17 residues. Germline CDR1 and CDR2: SGHRS and YFSETQ. Material for sequencing was Tregs sorted from blood. V and J are TRBV5-1 and TRBJ2-3, with 12 bases lining up with TRBD2. The sequence derives from a human donor in good health. Here the CDR3 reads CASSIFPGTSGTDTQYF. The CDR3 DNA reads TGCGCCAGCAGCATTTTTCCCGGGACTAGCGGGACAGATACGCAGTATTTT.